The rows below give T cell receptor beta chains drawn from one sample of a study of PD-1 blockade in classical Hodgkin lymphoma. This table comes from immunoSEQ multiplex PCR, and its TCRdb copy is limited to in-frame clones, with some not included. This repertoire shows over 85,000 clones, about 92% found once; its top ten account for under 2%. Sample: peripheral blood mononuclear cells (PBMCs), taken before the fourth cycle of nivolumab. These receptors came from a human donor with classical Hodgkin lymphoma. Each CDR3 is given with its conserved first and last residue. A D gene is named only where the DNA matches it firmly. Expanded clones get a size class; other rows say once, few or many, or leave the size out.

CDR3aa: CAWSVPGTGGLNYGYTF
CDR3nt: TGTGCCTGGAGTGTACCTGGCACAGGGGGACTTAACTATGGCTACACCTTC
j_gene: TRBJ1-2
v_gene: TRBV30
abundance: -
d_gene: TRBD1

CDR3aa: CASSFIAAGGPVVRYNEQFF
CDR3nt: TGCGCCAGCAGCTTTATAGCAGCGGGAGGGCCGGTAGTTAGGTACAATGAGCAGTTCTTC
j_gene: TRBJ2-1
v_gene: TRBV5-1
abundance: -
d_gene: TRBD2

CDR3aa: CASSLAGEGWGLFF
CDR3nt: TGCGCCAGCAGCTTGGCAGGGGAGGGTTGGGGACTGTTTTTT
j_gene: TRBJ1-4
v_gene: TRBV5-1
abundance: -
d_gene: -

CDR3aa: CASSSRGTGVMGSYNEQFF
CDR3nt: TGTGCCAGCAGCTCCCGAGGGACAGGGGTTATGGGCTCCTACAATGAGCAGTTCTTC
j_gene: TRBJ2-1
v_gene: TRBV7-2
abundance: few
d_gene: TRBD1

CDR3aa: CASSQHQGAVEAFF
CDR3nt: TGCGCCAGCAGCCAGCATCAGGGGGCCGTTGAAGCTTTCTTT
j_gene: TRBJ1-1
v_gene: TRBV4-1
abundance: -
d_gene: TRBD1

CDR3aa: CASSFPPGNVEAFF
CDR3nt: TGTGCCAGCAGCTTCCCCCCCGGGAACGTCGAAGCTTTCTTT
j_gene: TRBJ1-1
v_gene: TRBV7-9
abundance: -
d_gene: -

CDR3aa: CASSPLAARSTGELFF
CDR3nt: TGTGCCAGTAGCCCACTAGCGGCGCGTTCCACCGGGGAGCTGTTTTTT
j_gene: TRBJ2-2
v_gene: TRBV19
abundance: -
d_gene: TRBD2

CDR3aa: CASSDFVNYGYTF
CDR3nt: TGTGCCAGCAGTGATTTTGTTAACTATGGCTACACCTTC
j_gene: TRBJ1-2
v_gene: TRBV6-1
abundance: -
d_gene: -

CDR3aa: CASSAIPGAFF
CDR3nt: TGTGCCAGCAGTGCAATACCCGGGGCTTTCTTT
j_gene: TRBJ1-1
v_gene: TRBV28
abundance: -
d_gene: -

CDR3aa: CASSFVGNYGYTF
CDR3nt: TGTGCCAGCAGCTTCGTGGGGAACTATGGCTACACCTTC
j_gene: TRBJ1-2
v_gene: TRBV5-8
abundance: -
d_gene: -

CDR3aa: CASSPVREGEKLFF
CDR3nt: TGTGCCAGCAGCCCCGTCAGGGAGGGAGAAAAACTGTTTTTT
j_gene: TRBJ1-4
v_gene: TRBV7-9
abundance: -
d_gene: -

CDR3aa: CASSVNTVKAYNEQFF
CDR3nt: TGTGCCAGCAGTGTGAATACCGTTAAAGCCTACAATGAGCAGTTCTTC
j_gene: TRBJ2-1
v_gene: TRBV6-6
abundance: -
d_gene: -

CDR3aa: CASSSLLRDNYGYTF
CDR3nt: TGTGCCAGCAGTAGCCTTTTGCGGGATAACTATGGCTACACCTTC
j_gene: TRBJ1-2
v_gene: TRBV27
abundance: once
d_gene: -

CDR3aa: CASSSTGVLFGKLFF
CDR3nt: TGTGCCAGCAGCTCGACAGGGGTCTTATTTGGAAAACTGTTTTTT
j_gene: TRBJ1-4
v_gene: TRBV28
abundance: -
d_gene: TRBD1

CDR3aa: CASSFDRNYEQYF
CDR3nt: TGTGCCAGCAGCTTTGACAGAAACTACGAGCAGTACTTC
j_gene: TRBJ2-7
v_gene: TRBV5-6
abundance: -
d_gene: -

CDR3aa: CASRQDRVTNYGYTF
CDR3nt: TGTGCCAGCAGGCAGGACAGGGTCACTAACTATGGCTACACCTTC
j_gene: TRBJ1-2
v_gene: TRBV6-6
abundance: -
d_gene: TRBD1

CDR3aa: CASSLVGRELETQYF
CDR3nt: TGTGCCAGCAGCTTAGTAGGGCGGGAGCTGGAGACCCAGTACTTC
j_gene: TRBJ2-5
v_gene: TRBV11-2
abundance: -
d_gene: TRBD2

CDR3aa: CAWSSGFDEQYF
CDR3nt: TGTGCCTGGAGTTCAGGTTTCGACGAGCAGTACTTC
j_gene: TRBJ2-7
v_gene: TRBV30
abundance: -
d_gene: -

CDR3aa: CSVAGNEQFF
CDR3nt: TGCAGCGTTGCGGGGAATGAGCAGTTCTTC
j_gene: TRBJ2-1
v_gene: TRBV29-1
abundance: -
d_gene: -

CDR3aa: CASSATTGSGQPQHF
CDR3nt: TGTGCCAGCAGTGCCACGACAGGGAGCGGGCAGCCCCAGCATTTT
j_gene: TRBJ1-5
v_gene: TRBV6-1
abundance: -
d_gene: TRBD1

CDR3aa: CASTTWYEAGGSGGELFF
CDR3nt: TGTGCCAGCACCACATGGTATGAAGCGGGAGGCTCTGGCGGGGAGCTGTTTTTT
j_gene: TRBJ2-2
v_gene: TRBV28
abundance: -
d_gene: TRBD2

CDR3aa: CASSSDSTDTQYF
CDR3nt: TGCGCCAGCAGCTCGGACAGCACAGATACGCAGTATTTT
j_gene: TRBJ2-3
v_gene: TRBV5-1
abundance: -
d_gene: -

CDR3aa: CASSQERLAPQETQYF
CDR3nt: TGCGCCAGCAGCCAAGAGAGACTAGCGCCTCAAGAGACCCAGTACTTC
j_gene: TRBJ2-5
v_gene: TRBV4-1
abundance: -
d_gene: TRBD2